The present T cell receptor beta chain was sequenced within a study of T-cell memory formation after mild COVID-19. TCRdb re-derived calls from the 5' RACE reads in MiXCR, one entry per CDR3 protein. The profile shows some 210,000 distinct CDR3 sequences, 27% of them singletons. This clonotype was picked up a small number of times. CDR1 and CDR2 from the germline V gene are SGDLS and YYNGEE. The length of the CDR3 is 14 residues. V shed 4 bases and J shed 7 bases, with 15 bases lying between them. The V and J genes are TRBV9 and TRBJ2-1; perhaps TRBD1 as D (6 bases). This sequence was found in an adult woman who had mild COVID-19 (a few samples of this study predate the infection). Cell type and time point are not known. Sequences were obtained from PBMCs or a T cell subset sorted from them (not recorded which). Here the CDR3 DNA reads TGTGCCAGCAGCCCCTGGGACAATCCAAATGAGCAGTTCTTC. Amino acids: CASSPWDNPNEQFF.